The sequence of this TCR beta chain was determined in a study of blood T cell repertoires in COVID-19. In the study overall: The study drew acute and convalescent COVID-19 samples from the United States, Italy and Spain.

This CDR3 is built from 14 residues. CDR1 MNHEY and CDR2 SVGAGI come from the germline V gene. Between the trimmed V and J ends, which lost 2 bases and 2 bases, there was a span of 7 bases. In the authors' workflow: Cell counts per sample came from amplifying reference gene primers. The method was immunoSEQ multiplex PCR; TCRdb's version includes in-frame clones alone and lacks a portion of them. The V and J calls and the clone size are those of that table, but D and trimming were determined from the DNA. In the table there are fewer than 350,000 clones, less than 90% of which are singletons. The Seattle patients, enrolled during active infection, were followed longitudinally.

This sequence joins TRBV6-5 and TRBJ2-1, with a weak D call TRBD2 (6 bases). The TCR originated in a woman younger than 45 with COVID-19, enrolled during active disease. The sample comprised peripheral blood. The CDR3 here is CASSYREAYNEQFF. In DNA form, the CDR3 reads TGTGCCAGCAGTTACAGGGAGGCCTACAATGAGCAGTTCTTC.